Listed below are T cell receptor beta chains from one sample, sequenced in a study of PD-L1 blockade in urothelial cancer. The data were produced by immunoSEQ multiplex PCR, yet TCRdb's version contains in-frame clones alone and is incomplete. The table shows roughly 51,000 clones, with 60% to 85% occurring only once. Sequencing used PBMCs, obtained around atezolizumab (anti-PD-L1) treatment. The receptors originated from a man aged 65-85 years with urothelial cancer. Both conserved end residues are part of each CDR3. D genes are given only for firm matches. Clone size is shown for a subset of rows, as once, few, many or a class of expanded clone.

J gene | clone size | D gene | V gene | CDR3 DNA | CDR3 protein
TRBJ1-2 | . | . | TRBV6-1 | TGTGCCAGCAGTGAAGCGGTCGGTCGGGACTATGGCTACACCTTC | CASSEAVGRDYGYTF
TRBJ2-1 | . | . | TRBV6-6 | TGTGCCAGCAGCCGACTACGTGACAATGAGCAGTTCTTC | CASSRLRDNEQFF
TRBJ1-1 | once | . | TRBV2 | TGTGCCAGCAGTGACCCGGGGATGGTCACTGAAGCTTTCTTT | CASSDPGMVTEAFF
TRBJ2-5 | few | TRBD2 | TRBV19 | TGTGCCAGTAGTCCCGGACTAGCGGGAGGCTGGGAGACCCAGTACTTC | CASSPGLAGGWETQYF
TRBJ2-2 | . | . | TRBV19 | TGTGCCAGTAGTATGATAGGACTACCGGCGAACACCGGGGAGCTGTTTTTT | CASSMIGLPANTGELFF
TRBJ1-2 | . | TRBD1 | TRBV27 | TGTGCCAGCGGGGAAGGAATCAGGGGGCAGGACTATGGCTACACCTTC | CASGEGIRGQDYGYTF
TRBJ2-7 | . | TRBD2 | TRBV7-9 | TGTGCCAGCAGCTATAGCGGGAGTGGTGAGCAGTACTTC | CASSYSGSGEQYF
TRBJ2-1 | . | . | TRBV21-1 | TGTGCCAGCAGCAGAGCCTTCAGACTAGCGGGAGGGAAGGATGAGCAGTTCTTC | CASSRAFRLAGGKDEQFF
TRBJ2-5 | few | . | TRBV11-3 | TGTGCCAGCAGCTTAGGAGAAACAGGGCAAGAGACCCAGTACTTC | CASSLGETGQETQYF
TRBJ1-4 | few | . | TRBV19 | TGTGCCAGTAGTATTAGCTTGGAAAAACTGTTTTTT | CASSISLEKLFF
TRBJ2-1 | . | TRBD2 | TRBV11-2 | TGTGCCACCACCCCCCTAGCGGGCAGCTCCTACAATGAGCAGTTCTTC | CATTPLAGSSYNEQFF
TRBJ1-1 | once | . | TRBV28 | TGTGCCAGCAGTCCAAGGGGCACTGAAGCTTTCTTT | CASSPRGTEAFF
TRBJ2-5 | . | TRBD2 | TRBV6-5 | TGTGCCAGCAGTTACTTGACTAGCGGCCGATCAAAGACCCAGTACTTC | CASSYLTSGRSKTQYF
TRBJ2-7 | . | . | TRBV6-1 | TGTGCCAGCACTTCGACAGTAACCTACGAGCAGTACTTC | CASTSTVTYEQYF
TRBJ1-4 | . | . | TRBV19 | TGTGCCAGTAGTTCCGGGGGGCGCGTTCCCGAAAAACTGTTTTTT | CASSSGGRVPEKLFF
TRBJ2-1 | . | . | TRBV10-2 | TGCGCCAGCCAGGGGTCCCCATCCTACAATGAGCAGTTCTTC | CASQGSPSYNEQFF
TRBJ1-5 | . | TRBD1 | TRBV27 | TGTGCCAGCAGTTCATACAGGGGTGTTGAACCCCAGCATTTT | CASSSYRGVEPQHF
TRBJ2-2 | . | TRBD2 | TRBV7-9 | TGTGCCAGCAGCCCCCGGACTAGCGGCACCACCGGGGAGCTGTTTTTT | CASSPRTSGTTGELFF
TRBJ2-1 | . | TRBD1 | TRBV9 | TGTGCCAGCAGTTCTATGAAGGCGGGACAGGACAATGAGCAGTTCTTC | CASSSMKAGQDNEQFF
TRBJ1-1 | . | TRBD1 | TRBV5-1 | TGCGCCAGCAGCCGGGACAGGAAGGAAGCTTTCTTT | CASSRDRKEAFF
TRBJ2-7 | . | . | TRBV2 | TGTGCCAGCAGTGAGACAGGGAGGGAGCAGTACTTC | CASSETGREQYF
TRBJ2-1 | once | TRBD2 | TRBV10-3 | TGTGCCATCAGTGAAGGACTAGCTGAGCAGTTCTTC | CAISEGLAEQFF
TRBJ1-3 | few | . | TRBV25-1 | TGTGCCAGCAGTGAGTGGACAGACAACACCATATATTTT | CASSEWTDNTIYF
TRBJ1-4 | . | . | TRBV27 | TGTGCCAGCAGTTTGACAGGCCTGTCGAATGAAAAACTGTTTTTT | CASSLTGLSNEKLFF
TRBJ2-3 | . | TRBD2 | TRBV5-1 | TGCGCCAGCAGCTATAGCGGGAGGGCAGCAGATACGCAGTATTTT | CASSYSGRAADTQYF
TRBJ1-2 | . | TRBD1 | TRBV28 | TGTGCCACTTCCGGACAGGGGGCCACTTTTAACTATGGCTACACCTTC | CATSGQGATFNYGYTF
TRBJ2-3 | . | TRBD2 | TRBV6-1 | TGTGCCAGCAGTTTGGGGACTAGCAGAGATACGCAGTATTTT | CASSLGTSRDTQYF
TRBJ1-5 | . | TRBD1 | TRBV15 | TGTGCCACCAGCAGAGGTGGTGGGGACAGCGGCAATCAGCCCCAGCATTTT | CATSRGGGDSGNQPQHF
TRBJ2-2 | . | TRBD2 | TRBV2 | TGTGCCAGCAGTGAGGGAGGGACCGGGGAGCTGTTTTTT | CASSEGGTGELFF
TRBJ2-7 | . | . | TRBV5-1 | TGCGCCAGCAGCCCTTCTCTTACCTACGAGCAGTACTTC | CASSPSLTYEQYF
TRBJ1-6 | . | . | TRBV27 | TGTGCCAGCAGACACGGGGACACTCCACCCCTCCACTTT | CASRHGDTPPLHF
TRBJ2-7 | few | . | TRBV28 | TGTGCCAGCAGTTTAGCGGGTTCGACCTACGAGCAGTACTTC | CASSLAGSTYEQYF
TRBJ2-7 | . | . | TRBV2 | TGTGCCAGCAGCGAAGCGTACTACGAGCAGTACTTC | CASSEAYYEQYF
TRBJ1-4 | . | TRBD1 | TRBV30 | TGTGCCTGGAGTCCCCCGACAGGGTCAACGGAAAAACTGTTTTTT | CAWSPPTGSTEKLFF
TRBJ1-2 | once | TRBD1 | TRBV2 | TGTGCCAGTAAGAATGACAGGGAATCCTACACCTTC | CASKNDRESYTF
TRBJ1-2 | . | TRBD1 | TRBV6-5 | TGTGCCAGCAGTTTAAGACAGGGCTATGGCTACACCTTC | CASSLRQGYGYTF
TRBJ2-7 | . | TRBD2 | TRBV6-6 | TGTGCCAGCAGTTTCACTTCTAGCGGGGAGCAGTACTTC | CASSFTSSGEQYF
TRBJ1-5 | many | . | TRBV4-1 | TGCGCCAGCAGCCAAGAAGTCCCACAGGGATCACGCAATCAGCCCCAGCATTTT | CASSQEVPQGSRNQPQHF
TRBJ2-1 | . | . | TRBV2 | TGTGCCAGCAGTGAGCAGGGGGGTTACAATGAGCAGTTCTTC | CASSEQGGYNEQFF
TRBJ1-3 | once | . | TRBV5-1 | TGCGCCAGCAGCTTGTCGGGAGAAGGAAACACCATATATTTT | CASSLSGEGNTIYF
TRBJ2-7 | . | TRBD1 | TRBV27 | TGTGCCAGCAGCCGGGGTCCGGGACAGGGGTACGAGCAGTACTTC | CASSRGPGQGYEQYF
TRBJ1-1 | . | . | TRBV9 | TGTGCCAGCAGCGTAAGCACGGTGAACACTGAAGCTTTCTTT | CASSVSTVNTEAFF
TRBJ2-1 | . | TRBD1 | TRBV19 | TGTGCCAGTAGGCCGACAGGGTTATCCTACAATGAGCAGTTCTTC | CASRPTGLSYNEQFF
TRBJ2-3 | . | TRBD1 | TRBV15 | TGTGCCACCAGCACACAGCAGGGGGCAAGGGATTTT | CATSTQQGARDF
TRBJ1-4 | once | . | TRBV6-1 | TGTGCCAGCAGTGAAGGCCTAACAGGGGAAAAACTGTTTTTT | CASSEGLTGEKLFF
TRBJ2-2 | few | . | TRBV14 | TGTGCCAGCAGCCCACTTGTCACCGGGGAGCTGTTTTTT | CASSPLVTGELFF
TRBJ1-4 | . | . | TRBV4-1 | TGCGCCAGCAGCCAAGTGGGAGGGGATAATGAAAAACTGTTTTTT | CASSQVGGDNEKLFF
TRBJ1-4 | few | . | TRBV18 | TGTGCCAGCTCACCATCGGAGGCTCAGGGGCGGATAAATGAAAAACTGTTTTTT | CASSPSEAQGRINEKLFF
TRBJ2-5 | . | . | TRBV7-6 | TGTGCCAGCAGCTTAGGAGTTGAAGAGACCCAGTACTTC | CASSLGVEETQYF
TRBJ2-2 | . | TRBD1 | TRBV6-5 | TGTGCCAGCAGTTCTTTCGACAGGGGTGGCACCGGGGAGCTGTTTTTT | CASSSFDRGGTGELFF
TRBJ1-5 | . | . | TRBV28 | TGTGCCAGCAGTCAGGGTTACCTCCGGCCCCAGCATTTT | CASSQGYLRPQHF
TRBJ1-1 | . | . | TRBV7-8 | TGTGCCAGCAGCCGTAGACAGAAGAACACTGAAGCTTTCTTT | CASSRRQKNTEAFF
TRBJ1-3 | few | . | TRBV2 | TGTGCCAGCAGCCGGGGCTCTGGAAACACCATATATTTT | CASSRGSGNTIYF
TRBJ2-2 | once | . | TRBV5-1 | TGCGCCAGCAGCCTGAACACCGGGGAGCTGTTTTTT | CASSLNTGELFF
TRBJ1-4 | few | TRBD1 | TRBV4-1 | TGCGCCAGCAGCCAAGTGGGACAGGGGAATGAAAAACTGTTTTTT | CASSQVGQGNEKLFF
TRBJ1-2 | . | TRBD1 | TRBV6-5 | TGTGCCAGCCATTTACGACAGGGGGATGGCTACACCTTC | CASHLRQGDGYTF